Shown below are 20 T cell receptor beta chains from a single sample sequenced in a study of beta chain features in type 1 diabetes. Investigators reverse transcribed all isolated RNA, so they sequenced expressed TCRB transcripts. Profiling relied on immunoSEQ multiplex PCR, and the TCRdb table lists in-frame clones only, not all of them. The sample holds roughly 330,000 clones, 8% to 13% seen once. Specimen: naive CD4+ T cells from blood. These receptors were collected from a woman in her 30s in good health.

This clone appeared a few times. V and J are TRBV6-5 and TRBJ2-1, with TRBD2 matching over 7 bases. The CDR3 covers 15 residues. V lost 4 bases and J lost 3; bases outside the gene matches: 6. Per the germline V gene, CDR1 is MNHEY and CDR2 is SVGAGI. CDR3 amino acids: CASSSQSGVYNEQFF. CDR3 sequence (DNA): TGTGCCAGCAGTTCCCAAAGCGGGGTCTACAATGAGCAGTTCTTC.

The CDR3 here is CASSLRGVRDTQYF. CDR3 coding DNA: TGTGCCAGCAGCTTGCGGGGAGTTCGGGATACGCAGTATTTT. The chain recombines TRBV5-4 with TRBJ2-3; possible D gene TRBD2, 5 bases. Deletions cut 1 base from V and 6 bases from J, with 12 bases between. CDR1 and CDR2 from the germline V gene are SGHNT and YYREEE (reference sequence). This CDR3 is built from 14 residues.

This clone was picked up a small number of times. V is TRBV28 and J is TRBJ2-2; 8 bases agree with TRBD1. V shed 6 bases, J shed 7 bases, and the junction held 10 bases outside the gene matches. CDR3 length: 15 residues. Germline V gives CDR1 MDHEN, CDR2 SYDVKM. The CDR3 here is CASRQGTGRSGELFF. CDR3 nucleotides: TGTGCCAGCAGACAGGGGACAGGACGTAGCGGGGAGCTGTTTTTT.

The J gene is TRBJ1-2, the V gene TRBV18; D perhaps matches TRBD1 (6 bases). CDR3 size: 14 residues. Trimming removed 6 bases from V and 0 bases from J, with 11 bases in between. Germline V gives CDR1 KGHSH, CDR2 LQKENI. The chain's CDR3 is CASSRGGPNYGYTF. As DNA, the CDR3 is TGTGCCAGCTCCCGGGGGGGGCCTAACTATGGCTACACCTTC.

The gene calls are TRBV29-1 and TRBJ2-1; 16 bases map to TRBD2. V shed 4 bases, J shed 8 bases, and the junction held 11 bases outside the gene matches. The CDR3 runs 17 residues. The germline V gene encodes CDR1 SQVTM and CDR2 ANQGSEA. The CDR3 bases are TGCAGCGTTGCCTCTGAGGGACTAGCGGGAGGGCCGGATGAGCAGTTCTTC. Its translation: CSVASEGLAGGPDEQFF.

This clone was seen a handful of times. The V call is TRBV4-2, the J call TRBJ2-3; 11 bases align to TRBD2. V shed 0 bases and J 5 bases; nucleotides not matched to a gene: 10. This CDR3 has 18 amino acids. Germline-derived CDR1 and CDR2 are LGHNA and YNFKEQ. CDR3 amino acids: CASSQDPGLAGLQDTQYF. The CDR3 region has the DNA TGTGCCAGCAGCCAAGATCCAGGACTAGCGGGTCTACAAGATACGCAGTATTTT.

The CDR3 spells CASSPGTGNYEQYF. The CDR3 DNA reads as TGTGCCAGCAGCCCCGGGACAGGGAACTACGAGCAGTACTTC. The rearrangement uses TRBV7-9 and TRBJ2-7; TRBD1 agrees at 9 bases. In germline, CDR1 is SEHNR, CDR2 FQNEAQ (reference sequence). J gave up 3 bases and V 5 bases, and 5 bases lay outside the gene matches. The length of the CDR3 is 14 residues. Together with reference TRBV7-9 and TRBJ2-7, the CDR3 gives the full variable domain: DTGVSQNPRHKITKRGQNVTFRCDPISEHNRLYWYRQTLGQGPEFLTYFQNEAQLEKSRLLSDRFSAERPKGSFSTLEIQRTEQGDSAMYLCASSPGTGNYEQYFGPGTRLTVT.

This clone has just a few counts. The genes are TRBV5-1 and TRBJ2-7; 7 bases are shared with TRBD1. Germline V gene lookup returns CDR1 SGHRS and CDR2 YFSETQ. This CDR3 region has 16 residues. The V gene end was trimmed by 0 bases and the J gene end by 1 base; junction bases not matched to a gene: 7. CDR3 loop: CASSLERTGPSYEQYF. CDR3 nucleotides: TGCGCCAGCAGCTTGGAGCGGACAGGCCCTTCCTACGAGCAGTACTTC.

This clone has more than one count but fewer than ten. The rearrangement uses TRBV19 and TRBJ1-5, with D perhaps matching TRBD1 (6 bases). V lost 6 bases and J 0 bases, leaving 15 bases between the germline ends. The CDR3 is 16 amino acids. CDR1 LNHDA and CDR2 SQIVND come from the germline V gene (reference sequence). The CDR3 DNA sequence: TGTGCCAGTAGCAGCAGCGGGACACTTAGCAATCAGCCCCAGCATTTT. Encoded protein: CASSSSGTLSNQPQHF.

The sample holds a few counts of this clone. As DNA, the CDR3 is TGTGCCAGCAGTGAATCTACTAGCGGGAGAGACGAGCAGTACTTC. Protein product: CASSESTSGRDEQYF. V gene TRBV25-1 combines with J gene TRBJ2-7; TRBD2 agrees at 11 bases. CDR3 length: 15 amino acids. V trimming: 1 base; J trimming: 5 bases; junction bases outside the gene matches: 4. CDR1 and CDR2 from the germline V gene are MGHDK and SYGVNS.

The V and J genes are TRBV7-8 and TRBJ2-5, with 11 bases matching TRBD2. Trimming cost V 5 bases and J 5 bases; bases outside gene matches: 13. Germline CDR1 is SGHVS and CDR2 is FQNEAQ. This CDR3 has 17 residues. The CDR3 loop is CASSRGASGRLGETQYF. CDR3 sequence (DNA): TGTGCCAGCAGCCGGGGGGCTAGCGGGAGGTTAGGGGAGACCCAGTACTTC.

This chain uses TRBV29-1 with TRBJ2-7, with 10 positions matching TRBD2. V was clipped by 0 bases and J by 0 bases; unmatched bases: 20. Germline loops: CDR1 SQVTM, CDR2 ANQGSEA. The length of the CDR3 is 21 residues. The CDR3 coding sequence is TGCAGCGTTGAAGATCCTACCGCTCGGAGCGGGAGGGCCTCAAGCTCCTACGAGCAGTACTTC. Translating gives CSVEDPTARSGRASSSYEQYF.

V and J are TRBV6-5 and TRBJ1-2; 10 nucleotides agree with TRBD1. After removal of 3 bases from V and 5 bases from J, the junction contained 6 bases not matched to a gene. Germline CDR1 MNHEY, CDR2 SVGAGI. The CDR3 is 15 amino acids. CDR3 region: CASSYGDRGTYGYTF. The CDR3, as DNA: TGTGCCAGCAGTTATGGGGACAGGGGTACATATGGCTACACCTTC.

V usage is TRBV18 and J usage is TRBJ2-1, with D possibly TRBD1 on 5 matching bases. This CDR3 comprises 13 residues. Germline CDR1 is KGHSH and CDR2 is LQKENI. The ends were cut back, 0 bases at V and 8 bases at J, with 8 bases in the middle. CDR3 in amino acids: CASSPPSGYEQFF. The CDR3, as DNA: TGTGCCAGCTCACCACCATCAGGGTATGAGCAGTTCTTC.

As DNA, the CDR3 is TGTGCCAGCAGCGTAGCCGGGTCGGATACGCAGTATTTT. It specifies CASSVAGSDTQYF. The rearrangement joins TRBV9 to TRBJ2-3; D is undetermined. The CDR3 has 13 residues. The germline V gene has CDR1 SGDLS and CDR2 YYNGEE. Trimming removed 0 bases from V and 6 bases from J, with 8 bases in between.

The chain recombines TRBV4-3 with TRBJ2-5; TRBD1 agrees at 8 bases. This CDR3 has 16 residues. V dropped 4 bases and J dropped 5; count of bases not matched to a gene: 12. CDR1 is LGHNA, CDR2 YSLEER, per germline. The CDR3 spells CASSLGQGVSLETQYF. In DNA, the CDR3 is TGCGCCAGCAGCCTCGGACAGGGAGTTTCCTTGGAGACCCAGTACTTC.

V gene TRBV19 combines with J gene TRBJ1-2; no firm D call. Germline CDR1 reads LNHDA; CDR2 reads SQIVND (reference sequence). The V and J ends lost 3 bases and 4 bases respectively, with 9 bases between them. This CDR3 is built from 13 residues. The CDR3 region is CASSISELYGYTF. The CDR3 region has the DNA TGTGCCAGTAGTATTTCCGAACTCTATGGCTACACCTTC.

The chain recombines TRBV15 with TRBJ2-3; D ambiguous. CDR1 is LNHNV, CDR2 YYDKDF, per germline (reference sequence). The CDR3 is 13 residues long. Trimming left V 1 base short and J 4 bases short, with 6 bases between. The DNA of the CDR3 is TGTGCCACCAGCAGAGGAGGTCCAGATACGCAGTATTTT. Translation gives CATSRGGPDTQYF.

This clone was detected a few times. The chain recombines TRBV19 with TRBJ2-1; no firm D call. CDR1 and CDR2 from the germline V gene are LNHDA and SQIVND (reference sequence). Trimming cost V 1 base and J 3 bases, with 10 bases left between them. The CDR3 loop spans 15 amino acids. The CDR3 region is CASSIGAILYNEQFF. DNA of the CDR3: TGTGCCAGTAGTATAGGGGCTATACTCTACAATGAGCAGTTCTTC.

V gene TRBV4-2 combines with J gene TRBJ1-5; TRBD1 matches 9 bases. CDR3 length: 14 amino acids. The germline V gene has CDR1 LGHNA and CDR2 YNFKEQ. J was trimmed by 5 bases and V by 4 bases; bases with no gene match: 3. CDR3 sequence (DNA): TGTGCCAGCAGCCCCAGGACAGGGGATCAGCCCCAGCATTTT. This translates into CASSPRTGDQPQHF.